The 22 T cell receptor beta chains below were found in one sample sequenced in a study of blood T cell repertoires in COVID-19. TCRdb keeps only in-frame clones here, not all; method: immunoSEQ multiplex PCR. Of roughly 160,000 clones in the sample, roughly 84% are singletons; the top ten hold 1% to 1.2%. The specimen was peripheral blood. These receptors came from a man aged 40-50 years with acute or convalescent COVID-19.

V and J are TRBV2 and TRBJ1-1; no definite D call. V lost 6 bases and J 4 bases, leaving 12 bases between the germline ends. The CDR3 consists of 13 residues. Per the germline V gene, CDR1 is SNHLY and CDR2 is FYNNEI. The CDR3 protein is CASRKDSPTEAFF. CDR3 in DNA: TGTGCCAGCAGGAAAGACTCACCCACTGAAGCTTTCTTT.

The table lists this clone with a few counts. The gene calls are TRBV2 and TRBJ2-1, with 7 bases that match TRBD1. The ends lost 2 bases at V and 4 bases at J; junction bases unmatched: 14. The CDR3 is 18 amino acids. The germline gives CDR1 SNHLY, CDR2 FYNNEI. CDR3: CASSEKVGYRGTYNEQFF. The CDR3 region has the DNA TGTGCCAGCAGTGAAAAGGTTGGGTACAGGGGAACTTACAATGAGCAGTTCTTC.

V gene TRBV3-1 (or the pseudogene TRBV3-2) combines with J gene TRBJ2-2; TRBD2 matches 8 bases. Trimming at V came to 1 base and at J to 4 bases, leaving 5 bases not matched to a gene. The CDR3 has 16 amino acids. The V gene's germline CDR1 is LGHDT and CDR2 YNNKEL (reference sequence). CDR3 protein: CASSQVGLEITGELFF. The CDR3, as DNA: TGTGCCAGCAGCCAAGTGGGACTAGAAATCACCGGGGAGCTGTTTTTT.

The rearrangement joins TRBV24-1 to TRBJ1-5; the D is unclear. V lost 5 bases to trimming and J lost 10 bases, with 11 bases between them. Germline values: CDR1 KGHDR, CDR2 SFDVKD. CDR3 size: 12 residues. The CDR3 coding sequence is TGTGCCACCAGTGCCCTTGGCCAACCCCAGCATTTT. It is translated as CATSALGQPQHF.

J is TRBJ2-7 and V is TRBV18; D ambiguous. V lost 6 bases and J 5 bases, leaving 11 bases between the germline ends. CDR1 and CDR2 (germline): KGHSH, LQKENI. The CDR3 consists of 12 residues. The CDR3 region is CASSGSQNEQYF. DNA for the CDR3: TGTGCCAGCTCGGGCTCCCAGAACGAGCAGTACTTC.

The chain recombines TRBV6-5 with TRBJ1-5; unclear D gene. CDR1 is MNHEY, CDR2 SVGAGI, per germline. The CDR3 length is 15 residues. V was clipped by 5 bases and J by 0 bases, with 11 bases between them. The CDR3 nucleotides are TGTGCCAGCAGTCGCAACATCGATAGCAATCAGCCCCAGCATTTT. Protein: CASSRNIDSNQPQHF.

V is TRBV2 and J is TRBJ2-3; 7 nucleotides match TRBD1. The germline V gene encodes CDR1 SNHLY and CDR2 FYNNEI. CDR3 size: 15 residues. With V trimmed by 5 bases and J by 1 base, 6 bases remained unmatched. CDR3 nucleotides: TGTGCCAGCAGTTTGGGGACAGCCCGCACAGATACGCAGTATTTT. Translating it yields CASSLGTARTDTQYF.

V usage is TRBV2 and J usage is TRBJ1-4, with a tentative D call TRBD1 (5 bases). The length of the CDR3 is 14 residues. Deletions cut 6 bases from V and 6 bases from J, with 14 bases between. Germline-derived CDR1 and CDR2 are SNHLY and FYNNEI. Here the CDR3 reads CASSEGRFDEKLFF. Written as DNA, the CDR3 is TGTGCCAGCAGCGAGGGGAGGTTTGATGAAAAACTGTTTTTT.

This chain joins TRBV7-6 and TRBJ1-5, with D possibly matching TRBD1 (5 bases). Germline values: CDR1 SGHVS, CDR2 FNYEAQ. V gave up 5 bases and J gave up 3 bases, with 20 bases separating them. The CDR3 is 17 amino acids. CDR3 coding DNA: TGTGCCAGCAGCGCCGGGACGTCTCGGGGGGACAATCAGCCCCAGCATTTT. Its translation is CASSAGTSRGDNQPQHF. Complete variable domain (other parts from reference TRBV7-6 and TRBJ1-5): GAGVSQSPRYKVTKRGQDVALRCDPISGHVSLYWYRQALGQGPEFLTYFNYEAQQDKSGLPNDRFSAERPEGSISTLTIQRTEQRDSAMYRCASSAGTSRGDNQPQHFGDGTRLSIL.

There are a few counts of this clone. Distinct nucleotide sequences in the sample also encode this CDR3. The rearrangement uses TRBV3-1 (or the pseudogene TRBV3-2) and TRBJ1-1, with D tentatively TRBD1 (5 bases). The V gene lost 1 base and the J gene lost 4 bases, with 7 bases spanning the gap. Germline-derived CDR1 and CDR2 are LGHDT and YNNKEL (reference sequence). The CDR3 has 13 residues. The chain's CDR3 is CASSQGGGTEAFF. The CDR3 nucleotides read TGTGCCAGCAGCCAAGGCGGGGGCACTGAAGCTTTCTTT.

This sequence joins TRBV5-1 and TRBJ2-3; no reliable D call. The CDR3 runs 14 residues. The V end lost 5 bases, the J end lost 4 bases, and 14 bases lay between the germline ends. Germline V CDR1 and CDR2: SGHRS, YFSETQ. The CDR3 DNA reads TGCGCCAGCAGAAAGTCCGGGTCATCAGATACGCAGTATTTT. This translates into CASRKSGSSDTQYF.

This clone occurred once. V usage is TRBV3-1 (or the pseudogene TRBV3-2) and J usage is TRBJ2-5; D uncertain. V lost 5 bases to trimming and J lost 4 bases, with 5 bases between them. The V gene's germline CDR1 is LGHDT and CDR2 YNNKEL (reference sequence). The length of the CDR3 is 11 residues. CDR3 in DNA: TGTGCCAGCAGCTCCCGAGAGACCCAGTACTTC. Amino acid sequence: CASSSRETQYF.

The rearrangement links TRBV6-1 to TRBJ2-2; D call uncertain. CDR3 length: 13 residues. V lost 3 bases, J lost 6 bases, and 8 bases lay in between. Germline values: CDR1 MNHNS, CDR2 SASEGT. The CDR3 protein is CASSENGPGELFF. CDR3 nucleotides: TGTGCCAGCAGTGAGAATGGGCCCGGGGAGCTGTTTTTT.

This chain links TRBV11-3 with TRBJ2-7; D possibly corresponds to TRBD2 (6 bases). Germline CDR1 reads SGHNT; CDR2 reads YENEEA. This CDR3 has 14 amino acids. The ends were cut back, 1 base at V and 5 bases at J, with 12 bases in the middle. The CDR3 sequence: CASSLGVKRDEQYF. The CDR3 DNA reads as TGTGCCAGCAGCTTAGGCGTTAAGCGGGACGAGCAGTACTTC.

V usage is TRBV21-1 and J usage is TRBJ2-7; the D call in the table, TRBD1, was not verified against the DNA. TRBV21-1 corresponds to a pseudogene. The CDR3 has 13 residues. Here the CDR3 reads CATGRDRWNEQYF. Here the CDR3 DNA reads TGTGCCACCGGAAGGGACAGGTGGAACGAGCAGTACTTC.

The CDR3 DNA reads as TGTGCCAGCAGTGACGGGACAGGGGGAAAGGCTGGTTCACCCCTCCACTTT. This sequence encodes CASSDGTGGKAGSPLHF. This chain joins TRBV6-1 and TRBJ1-6; 11 nucleotides agree with TRBD1. The germline V gene encodes CDR1 MNHNS and CDR2 SASEGT. The CDR3 spans 17 residues. Trimming at V came to 3 bases and at J to 9 bases, leaving 10 bases not matched to a gene.

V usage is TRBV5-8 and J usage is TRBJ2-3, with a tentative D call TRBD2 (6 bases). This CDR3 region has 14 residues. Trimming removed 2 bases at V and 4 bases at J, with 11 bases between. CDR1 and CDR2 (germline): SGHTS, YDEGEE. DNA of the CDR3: TGTGCCAGCAGCTTAGCCACTAGCCCAGATACGCAGTATTTT. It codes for CASSLATSPDTQYF.

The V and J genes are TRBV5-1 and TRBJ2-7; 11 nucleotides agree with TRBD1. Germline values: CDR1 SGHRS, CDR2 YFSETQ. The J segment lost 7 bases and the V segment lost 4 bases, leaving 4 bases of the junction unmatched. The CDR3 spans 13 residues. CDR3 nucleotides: TGCGCCAGCAGCGGGGACAGGGGGAGGGAGCAGTACTTC. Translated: CASSGDRGREQYF.

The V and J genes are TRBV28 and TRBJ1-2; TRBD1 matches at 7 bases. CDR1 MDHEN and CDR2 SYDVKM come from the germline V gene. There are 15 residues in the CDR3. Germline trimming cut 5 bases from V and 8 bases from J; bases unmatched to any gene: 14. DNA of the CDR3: TGTGCCAGCAGTGACCCCCAGACAGGGAACGTAGGCTACACCTTC. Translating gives CASSDPQTGNVGYTF.

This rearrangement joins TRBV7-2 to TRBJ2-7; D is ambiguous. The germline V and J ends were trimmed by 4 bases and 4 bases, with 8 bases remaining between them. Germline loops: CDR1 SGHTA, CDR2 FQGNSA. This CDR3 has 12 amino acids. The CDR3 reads CASSSAQYEQYF. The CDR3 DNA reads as TGTGCCAGCAGCTCCGCCCAGTACGAGCAGTACTTC. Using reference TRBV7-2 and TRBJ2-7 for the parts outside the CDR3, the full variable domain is GAGVSQSPSNKVTEKGKDVELRCDPISGHTALYWYRQSLGQGLEFLIYFQGNSAPDKSGLPSDRFSAERTGGSVSTLTIQRTQQEDSAVYLCASSSAQYEQYFGPGTRLTVT.

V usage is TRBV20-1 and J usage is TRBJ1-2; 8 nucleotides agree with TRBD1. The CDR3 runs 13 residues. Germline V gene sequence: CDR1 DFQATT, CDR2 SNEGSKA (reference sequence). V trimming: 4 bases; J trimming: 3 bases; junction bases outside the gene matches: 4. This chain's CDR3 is CSAIDRGDYGYTF. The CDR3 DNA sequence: TGCAGTGCTATTGACAGGGGCGACTATGGCTACACCTTC.

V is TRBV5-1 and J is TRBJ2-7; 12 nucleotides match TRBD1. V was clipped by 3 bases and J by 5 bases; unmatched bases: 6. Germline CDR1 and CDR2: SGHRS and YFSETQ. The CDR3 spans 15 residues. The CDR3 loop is CASSSGTGGGHEQYF. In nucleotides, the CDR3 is TGCGCCAGCAGCTCCGGGACAGGGGGCGGCCACGAGCAGTACTTC.